This TCR beta chain was documented in a study of cytotoxic CD8 clonotypes in ibrutinib-treated CLL. Whole-study results and caveats: Once treatment began, public clonotypes, which were uncommon, contracted or stayed stable.

Produced via immunoSEQ multiplex PCR; TCRdb's table is partial and in-frame only. Here the sample spans 250,000 to 350,000 clones, 60% to 80% being singletons. Germline CDR1 is SNHLY and CDR2 is FYNNEI. The ends were cut back, 5 bases at V and 4 bases at J, with 11 bases in the middle. This CDR3 region has 13 residues. This clone has only a few counts. As yet, its antigen is unknown. The genes are TRBV2 and TRBJ1-2; a weak D match, TRBD1 (6 bases). The material was PBMCs, obtained at disease progression, from a patient treated with ibrutinib. This TCR came from a human donor with chronic lymphocytic leukemia. CDR3 nucleotide sequence: TGTGCCAGCAGTCTGACAGGATTCTATGGCTACACCTTC. Translated: CASSLTGFYGYTF.